The rows below give T cell receptor beta chains drawn from one sample of a study of T cells expressing NK-cell markers. TCRdb reprocessed the 5' RACE reads and reports one entry per CDR3 protein, with no DNA. The sample table sets out 200,000 to 300,000 distinct CDR3 sequences. The sample comprised blood T cells: a sorted CD56 or NKG2C T cell subset, CD4+ or CD8+ T cells, or bulk PBMC T cells (not recorded which). The receptors were gathered from a woman aged 18 to 75 in good health. CDR3s include the opening cysteine and the closing phenylalanine or tryptophan.

>TRBV6-2/TRBV6-3|TRBJ2-6
CASSRTSSGANVLTF
>TRBV7-2|TRBJ2-1
CASSDSGNEQFF
>TRBV28|TRBJ2-5
CASSPNFGAQETQYF
>TRBV7-9|TRBJ2-1
CASSLSAFDEQFF
>TRBV4-2|TRBJ2-3
CASSPTRLAVDTDTQYF
>TRBV29-1|TRBJ1-1
CSAERDRVTEAFF
>TRBV7-9|TRBJ2-3
CASSPGRTGGTDTQYF
>TRBV2|TRBJ2-3
CASRRRTSTDTQYF
>TRBV20-1|TRBJ1-2
CSARDGSILYGYTF
>TRBV12-3/TRBV12-4|TRBJ1-1
CASQGTTEAFF
>TRBV12-3/TRBV12-4|TRBJ2-1
CASSLGTSANEQFF
>TRBV2|TRBJ2-7
CASSELRTGGGEQYF
>TRBV6-1|TRBJ2-5
CASRDPTSPQETQYF
>TRBV25-1|TRBJ1-2
CASSGQTTDYGYTF
>TRBV6-9|TRBJ1-2
CASTQTGDREAGYTF
>TRBV12-3/TRBV12-4|TRBJ2-2
CASSPTTGSGPNTGELFF
>TRBV7-2|TRBJ1-5
CASSFGTNSNQPQHF
>TRBV5-1|TRBJ2-4
CASSGGQGNKNIQYF
>TRBV27|TRBJ2-3
CASSLTGRASDTQYF
>TRBV5-5|TRBJ2-2
CASSQDRFTGELFF
>TRBV29-1|TRBJ2-1
CSSSGPTFGEQFF
>TRBV25-1|TRBJ2-6
CASSSKFRSGGGRVFSGANVLTF
>TRBV29-1|TRBJ1-1
CSASPEVLDAFF
>TRBV6-5|TRBJ1-4
CASSYRGGEIGEKLFF
>TRBV20-1|TRBJ1-5
CSAGTPYQPQHF
>TRBV28|TRBJ2-7
CATYGTPRNYEQYF
>TRBV20-1|TRBJ1-3
CSAREGTAGNTIYF